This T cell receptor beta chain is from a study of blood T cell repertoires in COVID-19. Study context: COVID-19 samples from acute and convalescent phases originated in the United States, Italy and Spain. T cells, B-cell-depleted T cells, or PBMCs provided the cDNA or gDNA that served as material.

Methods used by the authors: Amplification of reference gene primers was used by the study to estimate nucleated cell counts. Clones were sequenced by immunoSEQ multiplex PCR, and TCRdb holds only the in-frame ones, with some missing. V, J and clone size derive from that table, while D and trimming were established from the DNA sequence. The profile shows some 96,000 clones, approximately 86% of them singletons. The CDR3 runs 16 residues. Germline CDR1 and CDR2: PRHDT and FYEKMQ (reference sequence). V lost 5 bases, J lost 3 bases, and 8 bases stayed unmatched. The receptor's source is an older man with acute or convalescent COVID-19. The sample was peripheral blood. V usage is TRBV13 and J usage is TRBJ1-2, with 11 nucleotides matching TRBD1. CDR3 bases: TGTGCCAGCAGCCGGACGAGGGGACAGGGGGACTATGGCTACACCTTC. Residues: CASSRTRGQGDYGYTF. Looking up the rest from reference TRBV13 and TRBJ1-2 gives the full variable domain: AAGVIQSPRHLIKEKRETATLKCYPIPRHDTVYWYQQGPGQDPQFLISFYEKMQSDKGSIPDRFSAQQFSDYHSELNMSSLELGDSALYFCASSRTRGQGDYGYTFGSGTRLTVV.